This is a list of T cell receptor beta chains from one sample in a study of vaccination and CD4 T cells after COVID-19. TCRdb used MiXCR to reprocess the PCR reads, holding one entry per CDR3 protein. This table has about 7,000 distinct CDR3 sequences, about 80% appearing once. No antigen is known for these receptors. Sequenced sample: CD4+ T cells from blood, cultured in vitro. The receptor source for this set is a human donor who had recovered from COVID-19. CDR3s include the opening cysteine and the closing phenylalanine or tryptophan. A D gene is named only where the DNA matches it firmly. Only part of the rows carry a size: once, few, many, or a class if the clone is expanded.

TRBJ2-3 14 TRBV27 few . TGTGCCAGCAGTTTAACCAGGTTGGCAGATACGCAGTATTTT CASSLTRLADTQYF
TRBJ1-2 15 TRBV19 . TRBD1 TGTGCCAGTAGTCCCTGGACAGGGGCCCCGGAGGGATACACCTTC CASSPWTGAPEGYTF
TRBJ1-1 15 TRBV20-1 . TRBD1 TGCAGTGCTTCAGGGACAGGACTAAAGAACACTGAAGCTTTCTTT CSASGTGLKNTEAFF
TRBJ1-1 13 TRBV6-1 . . TGTGCCAGCAGTCCTATAACGGGGGTTGAAGCTTTCTTT CASSPITGVEAFF
TRBJ2-7 13 TRBV27 . TRBD1 TGTGCCAGCAGTTCGGACAGGGCCTACGAGCAGTACTTC CASSSDRAYEQYF
TRBJ1-5 15 TRBV7-2 . . TGTGCCAGCAGCTTAGAGGAGGGGGGCAATCAGCCCCAGCATTTT CASSLEEGGNQPQHF
TRBJ1-1 13 TRBV12-3/TRBV12-4 . . TGTGCCAGCAGTTTGGGCGGAAACACTGAAGCTTTCTTT CASSLGGNTEAFF
TRBJ2-1 14 TRBV20-1 once TRBD2 TGCAGTGCCCCGACTAGCGGGAGGGCCAATGAGCAGTTCTTC CSAPTSGRANEQFF
TRBJ1-6 15 TRBV21-1 once . TGTGCCAGCAGCAAAGAGGGGTTACATAATTCACCCCTCCACTTT CASSKEGLHNSPLHF
TRBJ1-2 14 TRBV21-1 . . TGTGCCAGCAGCAAAGGGGCGGGGAGCTATGGCTACACCTTC CASSKGAGSYGYTF
TRBJ1-1 15 TRBV6-1 . TRBD1 TGTGCCAGCAGGCAACCGGGACAGTTGAACACTGAAGCTTTCTTT CASRQPGQLNTEAFF
TRBJ2-1 13 TRBV7-3 . . TGTGCCAGCTCCCCAAGGGCGGCGGGAGAGCAGTTCTTC CASSPRAAGEQFF
TRBJ2-3 14 TRBV20-1 . . TGCAGTGCTAAACGGAGCGGAAGCACAGATACGCAGTATTTT CSAKRSGSTDTQYF
TRBJ1-5 15 TRBV6-2/TRBV6-3 once TRBD1 TGTGCCAGCAGTGACACCGGGACAGGGTATCAGCCCCAGCATTTT CASSDTGTGYQPQHF
TRBJ2-7 16 TRBV2 . . TGTGCCAGCAGTGAAATTCAGGGGATAATGTCCTACGAGCAGTACTTC CASSEIQGIMSYEQYF
TRBJ2-5 15 TRBV20-1 . TRBD2 TGCAGTGCGCGGACTAGCGGGGGGCCTAAAGAGACCCAGTACTTC CSARTSGGPKETQYF
TRBJ1-6 16 TRBV2 . TRBD1 TGTGCCAGCAGTGAGGACAGGGGGCTATCTAATTCACCCCTCCACTTT CASSEDRGLSNSPLHF
TRBJ2-3 14 TRBV20-1 few . TGCAGTGCTAGAGATGGCGCTAGCACAGATACGCAGTATTTT CSARDGASTDTQYF
TRBJ2-1 16 TRBV4-1 few TRBD2 TGCGCCAGCAGCTTTAGCGGGAGCAACACCTACAATGAGCAGTTCTTC CASSFSGSNTYNEQFF
TRBJ1-6 14 TRBV6-1 . . TGTGCCAGCGACTCCAACAGGGATAATTCACCCCTCCACTTT CASDSNRDNSPLHF
TRBJ1-5 16 TRBV19 . . TGTGCCAGTAGTAGTCGGCTGGGGGAAAGAGATCAGCCCCAGCATTTT CASSSRLGERDQPQHF
TRBJ2-7 16 TRBV20-1 . TRBD2 TGCAGTGCTAGAGCCCCTAGCGGGGGGCCCGCCTACGAGCAGTACTTC CSARAPSGGPAYEQYF
TRBJ1-2 14 TRBV11-2 . . TGTGCCAGCAGCTCGCGTCAAGCCAGGATTGGCTACACCTTC CASSSRQARIGYTF
TRBJ1-1 15 TRBV7-2 . . TGTGCCAGCAGCTTAGGGGGTGCAGGAGACACTGAAGCTTTCTTT CASSLGGAGDTEAFF
TRBJ1-2 14 TRBV21-1 . . TGTGCCAGCAGCAGGCGGGGCATTAACTATGGCTACACCTTC CASSRRGINYGYTF
TRBJ1-1 14 TRBV10-3 . . TGTGCCATCAGTGAGCAATCCCCGAACACTGAAGCTTTCTTT CAISEQSPNTEAFF
TRBJ2-2 14 TRBV5-4 . TRBD1 TGTGCCAGCAGCCCACAGGGGGTCACCGGGGAGCTGTTTTTT CASSPQGVTGELFF
TRBJ1-1 13 TRBV10-3 once TRBD1 TGTGCCATCAGTGAGGGACAGGGGGCGGACGCTTTCTTT CAISEGQGADAFF
TRBJ1-6 19 TRBV27 few . TGTGCCAGCAGTTTCGGTAGTTATAGGGGCTCCTCCTATAATTCACCCCTCCACTTT CASSFGSYRGSSYNSPLHF
TRBJ1-5 15 TRBV2 . . TGTGCCAGCAGTGAACGGGGGCTGGACAATCAGCCCCAGCATTTT CASSERGLDNQPQHF
TRBJ1-1 13 TRBV12-3/TRBV12-4 . TRBD1 TGTGCCAGCAGTTCGACAGGGGGAACTGAAGCTTTCTTT CASSSTGGTEAFF
TRBJ1-5 18 TRBV19 . . TGTGCCAGTAGTATCCAGTTGTCCTCCTCTGGAGGCAATCAGCCCCAGCATTTT CASSIQLSSSGGNQPQHF
TRBJ1-2 14 TRBV11-2 once . TGTGCCAGCAGCTTAGTCCCAGGGAACTATGGCTACACCTTC CASSLVPGNYGYTF